Below are 15 T cell receptor beta chains sequenced from a single sample in a study of cytomegalovirus exposure and HLA in healthy donors. Only in-frame clones appear in the TCRdb table, and some are missing; sequencing was by immunoSEQ multiplex PCR. The sample carries 200,000 to 250,000 clones, approximately 80% recorded once. The sequencing sample was made of PBMCs. The receptors stem from a young woman in good health and CMV-seropositive.

The CDR3 sequence: CAWSLVVGELFF. For the CDR3, the DNA is TGTGCCTGGAGTCTTGTTGTCGGGGAGCTGTTTTTT. This chain links TRBV30 with TRBJ2-2; D is undetermined. Trimming left V 2 bases short and J 7 bases short, with 8 bases between. Germline loops: CDR1 GTSNPN, CDR2 SVGIG (reference sequence). The CDR3 is made up of 12 amino acids.

This clone appeared a few times. CDR3 sequence: CASSSTVVAYEQYF. CDR3 DNA: TGTGCCAGCAGCTCGACAGTAGTGGCCTACGAGCAGTACTTC. This rearrangement joins TRBV7-9 to TRBJ2-7; tentatively, D is TRBD1 (5 bases). Germline lookup yields CDR1 SEHNR and CDR2 FQNEAQ (reference sequence). V lost 4 bases and J 2 bases, leaving 12 bases between the germline ends. The CDR3 is 14 residues long.

The rearrangement links TRBV11-1 to TRBJ2-7; tentatively, D is TRBD1 (6 bases). Germline V gene data show CDR1 as SGHAT and CDR2 as FQDESV (reference sequence). The CDR3 contains 14 residues. V lost 4 bases, J lost 0 bases, and 10 bases lay in between. The DNA of the CDR3 is TGTGCCAGCAGCTCCGACAGGAGCTCCTACGAGCAGTACTTC. It yields the protein CASSSDRSSYEQYF.

V usage is TRBV21-1 and J usage is TRBJ1-2; the listed D gene, TRBD1, was not tested against the DNA. TRBV21-1 is flagged as a pseudogene. The CDR3 totals 14 residues. The CDR3 is CASSKRKQGERYTF. Here the CDR3 DNA reads TGTGCCAGCAGCAAAAGAAAACAGGGGGAGCGCTACACCTTC.

CDR3 DNA: TGTGCCAGCAGGGTATCGGGCGGGGAAAAACTGTTTTTT. Encoded protein: CASRVSGGEKLFF. The genes are TRBV2 and TRBJ1-4, with unresolved D. Germline CDR1 reads SNHLY; CDR2 reads FYNNEI. The CDR3 loop spans 13 amino acids. V was shortened by 6 bases and J by 8 bases, with 13 bases between the two germline ends.

This rearrangement joins TRBV29-1 to TRBJ2-5; 7 bases map to TRBD2. The V segment lost 7 bases and the J segment 6 bases; nucleotides outside the gene matches: 8. Germline V CDR1 and CDR2: SQVTM, ANQGSEA. The CDR3 loop spans 12 amino acids. The chain's CDR3 is CSGREESQTQYF. The CDR3 DNA follows: TGCAGCGGCCGGGAGGAGAGCCAGACCCAGTACTTC.

The rearrangement uses TRBV27 and TRBJ2-3, with D possibly being TRBD1 or TRBD2 (5 bases each). V was trimmed by 3 bases and J by 0 bases, leaving 13 bases between them. Germline CDR1 MNHEY, CDR2 SMNVEV (reference sequence). CDR3 length: 16 amino acids. The DNA for the CDR3 is TGTGCCAGCAGTTTCTCCGGGGCAACTAGCACAGATACGCAGTATTTT. This sequence encodes CASSFSGATSTDTQYF.

V gene TRBV6-1 combines with J gene TRBJ1-1, with unresolved D. CDR1 is MNHNS and CDR2 is SASEGT in the germline V gene. This CDR3 is built from 13 residues. V lost 4 bases, J lost 7 bases, and 13 bases lay in between. For the CDR3, the DNA is TGTGCCAGCAGTGTTTCAAGGAGGGATGAAGCTTTCTTT. Its protein product is CASSVSRRDEAFF.

The rearrangement joins TRBV6-6 to TRBJ1-1; 7 bases are a match to TRBD1. V gave up 7 bases and J gave up 1 base; unmatched junction bases: 6. There are 14 residues in the CDR3. Looked up from germline, CDR1 is MNHNY and CDR2 is SVGAGI (reference sequence). The CDR3 loop is CASILRQGNTEAFF. The CDR3 DNA reads as TGTGCCAGCATCCTTAGACAGGGGAACACTGAAGCTTTCTTT.

The CDR3 region is CASSRLADTGELFF. The CDR3 DNA reads TGCGCCAGCAGCCGACTAGCGGACACCGGGGAGCTGTTTTTT. The rearrangement joins TRBV5-1 to TRBJ2-2; 9 bases align to TRBD2. V shed 4 bases and J 3 bases; nucleotides not matched to a gene: 1. Per germline, CDR1 SGHRS and CDR2 YFSETQ. The CDR3 runs to 14 residues.

The V and J genes are TRBV27 and TRBJ2-3; 9 bases fit TRBD1. V was clipped by 5 bases and J by 8 bases; unmatched bases: 8. The CDR3 loop spans 14 amino acids. Germline V lookup: CDR1 MNHEY, CDR2 SMNVEV (reference sequence). CDR3 residues: CASSPGQGKGTQYF. CDR3 nucleotides: TGTGCCAGCAGTCCAGGACAGGGGAAGGGTACGCAGTATTTT.

This clone showed up just a few times. This rearrangement joins TRBV10-2 to TRBJ2-2; 14 nucleotides align to TRBD2. There are 16 residues in the CDR3. Germline V gene data show CDR1 as WSHSY and CDR2 as SAAADI. V shed 3 bases and J 6 bases; nucleotides not matched to a gene: 3. The CDR3 DNA follows: TGCGCCAGCAGTGACCCGGGACTAGCGGGAGCCGGGGAGCTGTTTTTT. This translates into CASSDPGLAGAGELFF.

The chain has TRBV7-6 and TRBJ2-2, with D unresolved. The CDR3 runs 14 residues. The ends were cut back, 5 bases at V and 2 bases at J, with 9 bases in the middle. Germline CDR1 and CDR2: SGHVS and FNYEAQ. The CDR3 DNA reads TGTGCCAGCAGCCTACCCGCCAACACCGGGGAGCTGTTTTTT. Its protein product is CASSLPANTGELFF.

The rearrangement uses TRBV30 and TRBJ1-1; TRBD1 might be the D (5 bases). The CDR3 has 13 amino acids. Germline loops: CDR1 GTSNPN, CDR2 SVGIG (reference sequence). Trimming pared 6 bases from V and 3 bases from J, leaving 14 bases between. The CDR3 DNA reads as TGTGCCTGCGGTAGAGGGGACTACACTGAAGCTTTCTTT. Its protein is CACGRGDYTEAFF.

J is TRBJ2-5 and V is TRBV4-3; D uncertain. The CDR3 is made up of 15 amino acids. V dropped 0 bases and J dropped 2 bases, with 10 bases sitting between them. CDR1 is LGHNA and CDR2 is YSLEER in the germline V gene. In DNA form, the CDR3 reads TGCGCCAGCAGCCAAGATATCTCGCGGCAAGAGACCCAGTACTTC. It codes for CASSQDISRQETQYF.